Listed below are T cell receptor beta chains from one sample, sequenced in a study of patients and donors after allogeneic stem cell transplantation. Each CDR3 protein gets one entry after TCRdb re-called the RT-PCR reads with MiXCR. The sample yields around 82,000 distinct CDR3 sequences, approximately 5.2% seen once. Sequencing was performed on blood, either unsorted or a sorted T cell fraction (not recorded which). These receptor sequences come from a human donor who was either an allogeneic HSCT recipient or a stem cell or donor lymphocyte infusion donor (not recorded which). It is not recorded whose cells these are; they may come from a transplant donor. Both conserved end residues are trimmed from each CDR3. Each record gives: V gene, D gene, CDR3 protein. D genes are given only for firm matches.

>TRBV28|.
ASSPGDFTSYEQY
>TRBV2|.
ASGTQENTEAF
>TRBV27|.
ASKKGSMENEKLF
>TRBV5-1|.
ASSLQETQY
>TRBV20-1|TRBD2
SARELAGGGWYNEQF
>TRBV12-5|TRBD1
ASGAGQQSEPQH
>TRBV20-1|.
SAIYDWDYEQY
>TRBV2|.
ASSEFGGLLFQETQY
>TRBV18|.
ASSPTHIALSYNEQF
>TRBV6-5|TRBD1
ASSYGQGAYGYT
>TRBV12-3/TRBV12-4|.
ASKRGHSSGNTIY
>TRBV7-3|TRBD2
ASSPEGRGGSGETQY
>TRBV18|.
ASSYAQRNTEAF
>TRBV9|TRBD1
ASSARQGARDTQY
>TRBV9|.
ASSPTATSGANVLT
>TRBV10-3|.
AIKQGPNTGELF
>TRBV4-1|TRBD1
ASSLPRDRAFTNEQF
>TRBV9|TRBD1
ASSVDQGTGFTEAF
>TRBV7-3|.
ASSPSAARAGELF
>TRBV6-1|.
ASSEEGSVYEQY
>TRBV9|.
ASSVAPRQSSGNTIY
>TRBV5-4|.
ASSLEGGLNNEKLF
>TRBV19|.
ASSSTGRQMNTEAF
>TRBV20-1|.
SANQIRLDTEAF
>TRBV5-1|TRBD1
ASSLGTGGSPNSGANVLT
>TRBV11-2|.
ASSPQRGGGDTQY
>TRBV15|.
ATSPRWGTDTQY
>TRBV2|.
ASSGVFSYEQY
>TRBV6-1|TRBD1
TSSDRDRQYEQY
>TRBV18|.
ASSPGRETQY
>TRBV10-1|.
ASSDVPLWDEQF
>TRBV15|.
ATSRESSWGNEQF
>TRBV11-2|.
ASSLAPANNSPLH
>TRBV29-1|.
SVILDSYGYT
>TRBV18|.
ASSPPRLNSDTQY
>TRBV5-4|.
ASSLDRYTVGDT
>TRBV28|.
ASSLSPGPSYT
>TRBV12-3/TRBV12-4|.
ASSWAGIEQETQY
>TRBV28|.
ASSLKDQPQH
>TRBV24-1|TRBD1
ATSDLTGAADTQY
>TRBV12-3/TRBV12-4|TRBD2
ASSLGGRTGELF
>TRBV27|.
ASSLSVGRYGYT
>TRBV5-1|.
ASSLVVGGSYEQY
>TRBV5-1|.
ASSPMPGREQF
>TRBV4-1|.
ASSPGVLRRDPNTEAF